These 9 T cell receptor beta chains share one sample of origin, sequenced in a study of radiotherapy plus CTLA-4 blockade in lung cancer. The repertoire was sequenced with immunoSEQ multiplex PCR; TCRdb's copy has only in-frame clones and lacks some. The repertoire includes tens of thousands of clones, 70% to 80% of them detected once, and around 7.9% sits in the top ten. The sample in question was peripheral blood, obtained from a patient treated with radiotherapy plus ipilimumab. Source of these receptors: a human donor with non-small cell lung cancer who had a complete response to radiotherapy plus ipilimumab.

The V call is TRBV28, the J call TRBJ2-7, with D maybe TRBD2 (5 bases). Germline V gives CDR1 MDHEN, CDR2 SYDVKM. This CDR3 is built from 13 residues. The ends were cut back, 2 bases at V and 4 bases at J, with 9 bases in the middle. CDR3 sequence: CASSLAPGYEQYV. CDR3 DNA sequence: TGTGCCAGCAGTTTAGCCCCGGGGTACGAGCAGTACGTC.

The gene calls are TRBV25-1 and TRBJ2-1, with D tentatively TRBD1 (5 bases). Germline assignment: CDR1 MGHDK and CDR2 SYGVNS. V lost 3 bases and J lost 4, with 13 bases in between. This CDR3 contains 15 residues. This CDR3 is CASSEGQKLYNEQFF. For the CDR3, the DNA is TGTGCCAGCAGTGAGGGGCAAAAGTTATACAATGAGCAGTTCTTC.

The gene calls are TRBV30 and TRBJ2-5, with 7 bases fitting TRBD1. Trimming cost V 0 bases and J 5 bases; bases outside gene matches: 12. This CDR3 comprises 16 residues. In germline, CDR1 is GTSNPN, CDR2 SVGIG (reference sequence). Here the CDR3 reads CAWSVQRGQFMETQYF. The CDR3 nucleotides are TGTGCCTGGAGTGTACAGAGGGGGCAGTTTATGGAGACCCAGTACTTC.

This clone was observed once. This chain joins TRBV19 and TRBJ2-1; 8 positions match TRBD2. Losses at the gene ends were 7 bases for V and 4 bases for J; bases not matched to a gene: 6. The CDR3 length is 14 residues. CDR1 and CDR2 from the germline V gene are LNHDA and SQIVND (reference sequence). The DNA for the CDR3 is TGTGCCAGTAAGCGGGAGTCCCTTTACAATGAGCAGTTCTTC. This sequence encodes CASKRESLYNEQFF.

This clone has just one count. The V call is TRBV11-2, the J call TRBJ1-4, with 9 bases lining up with TRBD1. CDR3 size: 16 residues. Germline V gene data show CDR1 as SGHAT and CDR2 as FQNNGV. Trimming cost V 1 base and J 7 bases; bases outside gene matches: 7. The CDR3: CASSLGTGGWGEKLFF. CDR3 DNA sequence: TGTGCCAGCAGCTTAGGAACAGGGGGCTGGGGTGAAAAACTGTTTTTT.

The CDR3, as DNA: TGTGCCAGCAGCGAATACAGGGGTGGGGTCGCGAACACCGGGGAGCTGTTTTTT. Amino acid sequence: CASSEYRGGVANTGELFF. V usage is TRBV5-6 and J usage is TRBJ2-2, with 7 bases lining up with TRBD1. The CDR3 extends over 18 amino acids. V was pared by 4 bases and J by 0 bases, with 12 bases of the junction left unmatched. Germline CDR1 SGHDT, CDR2 YYEEEE.

This clone was seen once. The V call is TRBV15, the J call TRBJ1-1; TRBD1 matches 12 bases. With V trimmed by 6 bases and J by 4 bases, 9 bases remained unmatched. Germline V CDR1 and CDR2: LNHNV, YYDKDF (reference sequence). The CDR3 runs to 16 residues. The CDR3: CATSTGTGGWGTEAFF. The CDR3 region has the DNA TGTGCCACCAGTACCGGGACAGGGGGCTGGGGCACTGAAGCTTTCTTT.

The rearrangement uses TRBV7-2 and TRBJ2-7; TRBD1 aligns across 7 bases. This CDR3 has 16 amino acids. Germline loops: CDR1 SGHTA, CDR2 FQGNSA. V lost 2 bases, J lost 2 bases, and 9 bases stayed unmatched. The DNA of the CDR3 is TGTGCCAGCAGCTTAAGGGTCGGGACAGTTGCCTACGAGCAGTACTTC. This sequence encodes CASSLRVGTVAYEQYF.

The chain links TRBV27 to TRBJ1-5; D unresolved. Germline loops: CDR1 MNHEY, CDR2 SMNVEV (reference sequence). The CDR3 totals 14 residues. The V and J ends lost 1 base and 2 bases respectively, with 6 bases between them. CDR3 protein: CASSLFFGNQPQHF. The CDR3 DNA sequence: TGTGCCAGCAGTTTATTTTTCGGCAATCAGCCCCAGCATTTT.